These 22 T cell receptor beta chains originate from one sample sequenced in a study of identical twins. TCRdb recomputed calls from the 5' RACE reads with MiXCR, one row per CDR3 protein. The table includes approximately 220,000 distinct CDR3 sequences, approximately 8.3% detected once. This same sample was also part of a study on yellow fever vaccine responses in identical twins.

The sample consisted of memory (CD45RO+) T cells sorted from blood. The receptors here all came from a woman under 30 in good health.

In its sample, this clonotype was seen a few times. The chain recombines TRBV18 with TRBJ2-2, with no clear D. Trimming took 2 bases from V and 4 from J, leaving 5 bases between them. Germline V CDR1 and CDR2: KGHSH, LQKENI. This CDR3 spans 13 amino acids. CDR3 in amino acids: CASSPDSTGELFF. CDR3 coding DNA: TGTGCCAGCTCACCAGACTCCACCGGGGAGCTGTTTTTT.

This clonotype was seen repeatedly, ten times or more. The chain uses TRBV12-3 or TRBV12-4 and TRBJ2-1; 8 bases agree with TRBD2. The CDR3 extends over 14 amino acids. With 7 bases clipped from V and 9 bases from J, the junction kept 11 bases outside the gene matches. In nucleotides, the CDR3 is TGTGCCAGCACCCTATCGGGGGGGTTAGGTGAGCAGTTCTTC. Translation: CASTLSGGLGEQFF.

The chain combines TRBV5-1 with TRBJ2-1, with D perhaps matching TRBD2 (6 bases). The CDR3 extends over 16 amino acids. Germline loops: CDR1 SGHRS, CDR2 YFSETQ. Between the trimmed V and J ends, which lost 0 bases and 7 bases, there was a span of 17 bases. The CDR3 DNA reads as TGCGCCAGCAGCTTGGCCGCGGGAAAAGGGGCGAATGAGCAGTTCTTC. This encodes CASSLAAGKGANEQFF.

In this sample, this clonotype turned up a few times. This chain joins TRBV12-3 or TRBV12-4 and TRBJ1-5; D is undetermined. The length of the CDR3 is 13 residues. The V end lost 3 bases, the J end lost 4 bases, and 7 bases lay between the germline ends. The CDR3 is CASSFMDNQPQHF. The CDR3 DNA sequence: TGTGCCAGCAGTTTTATGGATAATCAGCCCCAGCATTTT.

The rearrangement links TRBV28 to TRBJ2-3; tentatively, D is TRBD1 or TRBD2 (5 bases each). CDR3 size: 15 residues. The germline V and J ends were trimmed by 3 bases and 2 bases, with 12 bases remaining between them. Germline V gene lookup returns CDR1 MDHEN and CDR2 SYDVKM. CDR3 in amino acids: CASSFGGRPTDTQYF. The CDR3 nucleotides read TGTGCCAGCAGTTTTGGGGGTAGACCCACAGATACGCAGTATTTT.

This clonotype was counted many times. The chain employs TRBV10-2 and TRBJ2-1, with D unresolved. Germline V gene sequence: CDR1 WSHSY, CDR2 SAAADI. The V and J ends lost 3 bases and 3 bases respectively, with 9 bases between them. The CDR3 loop spans 14 amino acids. CDR3: CASSDSAVYNEQFF. The CDR3 DNA reads as TGCGCCAGCAGTGACAGTGCAGTCTACAATGAGCAGTTCTTC.

This clonotype was picked up a small number of times. The CDR3 loop is CAWSAGQGVEDTQYF. CDR3 DNA sequence: TGTGCCTGGAGTGCGGGACAGGGGGTAGAAGATACGCAGTATTTT. The chain carries TRBV30 and TRBJ2-3, with 11 bases fitting TRBD1. With V trimmed by 1 base and J by 5 bases, 5 bases remained unmatched. From germline, CDR1 is GTSNPN and CDR2 SVGIG (reference sequence). The CDR3 contains 15 residues.

With regard to this clonotype: This may arise from a read error, as a much more abundant clone is one base away. This chain uses TRBV6-2 or TRBV6-3 with TRBJ2-5, with 9 bases fitting TRBD2. Per the germline V gene, CDR1 is MNHEY and CDR2 is SVGEGT. The CDR3 runs 17 residues. V shed 7 bases and J 2 bases; nucleotides not matched to a gene: 14. The CDR3 sequence is CASTPWSSGKKQETQYF. CDR3 in DNA: TGTGCCAGCACCCCTTGGTCTAGCGGGAAAAAACAAGAGACCCAGTACTTC.

This clonotype was found a few times. The chain carries TRBV28 and TRBJ2-7; D unresolved. Germline lookup yields CDR1 MDHEN and CDR2 SYDVKM. The CDR3 runs to 12 residues. V was cut by 5 bases and J by 5 bases, with 10 bases left in between. CDR3 coding DNA: TGTGCCAGCAGTCCCGAAATCCACGAGCAGTACTTC. Amino acid sequence: CASSPEIHEQYF.

This chain connects TRBV28 to TRBJ1-2, with D perhaps matching TRBD1 (5 bases). Trimming shortened V by 5 bases and J by 7 bases, and 17 bases separated the two germline ends. In germline, CDR1 is MDHEN, CDR2 SYDVKM. The CDR3 sequence is 14 residues long. The CDR3 loop is CASSARRGFGGYTF. In nucleotides, the CDR3 is TGTGCCAGCAGTGCCAGAAGGGGTTTTGGTGGCTACACCTTC.

Ten or more counts support this clonotype. This rearrangement joins TRBV11-2 to TRBJ2-1; 9 positions match TRBD1. The V gene end was trimmed by 3 bases and the J gene end by 3 bases; junction bases not matched to a gene: 3. CDR3 size: 15 residues. Per germline, CDR1 SGHAT and CDR2 FQNNGV. The CDR3 DNA reads TGTGCCAGCAGCTTGGGGACAGGGATCTACAATGAGCAGTTCTTC. It codes for CASSLGTGIYNEQFF.

This clonotype was recorded a few times. Here the CDR3 DNA reads TGCGCCAGCAGCAGAGGATATGTCGTCAATGAGCAGTTCTTC. It is translated as CASSRGYVVNEQFF. The V call is TRBV4-1, the J call TRBJ2-1; D remains unclear. The CDR3 contains 14 residues. Trimming left V 5 bases short and J 6 bases short, with 14 bases between. Germline V gene data show CDR1 as MGHRA and CDR2 as YSYEKL.

The CDR3 nucleotides are TGTGCCTGGAGCGGGGCCAGAGAAAACATTCAGTACTTC. Protein product: CAWSGARENIQYF. The chain is built from TRBV30 and TRBJ2-4; D could derive from TRBD1 or TRBD2 (5 bases each). Per the germline V gene, CDR1 is GTSNPN and CDR2 is SVGIG (reference sequence). V shed 3 bases and J shed 5 bases, with 11 bases lying between them. The CDR3 has 13 amino acids.

This clonotype was recorded at least ten times. This chain links TRBV10-3 with TRBJ2-3, with 7 nucleotides matching TRBD2. This CDR3 has 13 amino acids. V gave up 6 bases and J gave up 8 bases; unmatched junction bases: 8. Germline assignment: CDR1 ENHRY and CDR2 SYGVKD. The CDR3 DNA reads as TGTGCCATCAGAGTCGAGGGAGGGGTTACGCAGTATTTT. It specifies CAIRVEGGVTQYF.

There are a few counts of this clonotype. The chain uses TRBV14 and TRBJ2-2; 9 bases are a match to TRBD1. Germline V gene sequence: CDR1 SGHDN, CDR2 FVKESK. V gave up 2 bases and J gave up 0 bases; unmatched junction bases: 4. This CDR3 spans 17 amino acids. In DNA, the CDR3 is TGTGCCAGCAGCCAACTCACAGGGGGCCCGAACACCGGGGAGCTGTTTTTT. As protein: CASSQLTGGPNTGELFF.

At least ten counts were recorded for this clonotype. A read error may produce the germline difference seen at one junction end. The chain has TRBV18 and TRBJ1-2, with no clear D. This CDR3 has 14 amino acids. Germline values: CDR1 KGHSH, CDR2 LQKENI. The CDR3 DNA reads TGTGCCAGCTCACCCGAGGAATACCACCAATCTATTCGCTTC. Translating gives CASSPEEYHQSIRF.

This clonotype was seen only a few times. V usage is TRBV21-1 and J usage is TRBJ2-3; the table's D call, TRBD2, has no DNA check behind it. TRBV21-1 is designated a pseudogene. CDR3 length: 21 residues. CDR3 nucleotide sequence: TGTGCCAGCAGCGCCCCCGGGACTAGCGGGAGACCTGGGGGCAGCACAGATACGCAGTATTTT. This sequence encodes CASSAPGTSGRPGGSTDTQYF.

This clonotype showed up just a few times. The chain is built from TRBV20-1 and TRBJ2-7, with 16 nucleotides matching TRBD2. V was clipped by 4 bases and J by 7 bases; unmatched bases: 10. Germline assignment: CDR1 DFQATT and CDR2 SNEGSKA (reference sequence). CDR3 length: 16 residues. CDR3 nucleotides: TGCAGTGCTATAAAGACCGGGACTAGCGGGAGGGTTGAGCAGTACTTC. Translating gives CSAIKTGTSGRVEQYF.

This clonotype showed up just a few times. The chain couples TRBV7-8 to TRBJ2-3, with 7 bases fitting TRBD2. The CDR3 extends over 13 amino acids. The ends lost 0 bases at V and 6 bases at J; junction bases unmatched: 0. Germline V gene sequence: CDR1 SGHVS, CDR2 FQNEAQ. This CDR3 is CASSLAGGDTQYF. The DNA of the CDR3 is TGTGCCAGCAGCTTAGCGGGGGGGGATACGCAGTATTTT.

With respect to this clonotype: At one end, the junction sequence differs from germline, possibly due to a read error. This chain joins TRBV13 and TRBJ2-5; no clear D. Germline lookup yields CDR1 PRHDT and CDR2 FYEKMQ (reference sequence). CDR3 size: 13 residues. The CDR3 coding sequence is TGTACCAGCAGCCTTGCAAATCAAGAGACCCAGTACTTC. Its protein is CTSSLANQETQYF.

The rearrangement joins TRBV5-6 to TRBJ1-2, with D perhaps TRBD1 (5 bases). The CDR3 covers 16 residues. Germline CDR1 is SGHDT and CDR2 is YYEEEE. V dropped 4 bases and J dropped 2 bases, with 18 bases sitting between them. The CDR3 here is CASSPSAGPKNYGYTF. The CDR3 region has the DNA TGTGCCAGCAGCCCCTCCGCGGGACCGAAGAACTATGGCTACACCTTC.

This clonotype was seen more than once but under ten times. This chain joins TRBV20-1 and TRBJ2-5; tentatively, D is TRBD2 (5 bases). V dropped 6 bases and J dropped 4 bases, with 21 bases sitting between them. Germline V CDR1 and CDR2: DFQATT, SNEGSKA (reference sequence). The CDR3 is 15 residues long. CDR3: CSAPAQRGKVETQYF. In DNA form, the CDR3 reads TGCAGTGCCCCCGCCCAGAGAGGGAAGGTAGAGACCCAGTACTTC.